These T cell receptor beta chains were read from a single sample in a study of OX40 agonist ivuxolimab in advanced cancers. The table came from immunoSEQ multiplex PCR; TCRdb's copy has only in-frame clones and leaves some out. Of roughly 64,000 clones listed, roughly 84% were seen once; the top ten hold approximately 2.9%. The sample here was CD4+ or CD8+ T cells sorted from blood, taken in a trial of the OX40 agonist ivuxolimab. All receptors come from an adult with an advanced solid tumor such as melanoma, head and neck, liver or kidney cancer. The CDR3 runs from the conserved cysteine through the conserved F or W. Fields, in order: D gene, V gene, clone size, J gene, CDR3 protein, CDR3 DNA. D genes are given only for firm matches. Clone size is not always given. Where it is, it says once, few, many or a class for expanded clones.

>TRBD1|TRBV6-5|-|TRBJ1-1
CASSSAGQGEAFF
TGTGCCAGCAGTTCGGCCGGACAGGGAGAAGCTTTCTTT
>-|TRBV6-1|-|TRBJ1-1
CASNLDANTEAFF
TGTGCCAGCAACCTAGACGCGAACACTGAAGCTTTCTTT
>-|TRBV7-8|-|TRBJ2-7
CASSSYLGDEQYF
TGTGCCAGCAGCTCCTACCTCGGGGACGAGCAGTACTTC
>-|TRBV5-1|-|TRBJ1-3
CASSSDGFSGNTIYF
TGCGCCAGCAGCTCCGACGGATTCTCTGGAAACACCATATATTTT
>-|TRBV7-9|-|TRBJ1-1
CASSLDGFILTSEAFF
TGTGCCAGCAGCTTAGATGGGTTCATCTTAACAAGTGAAGCTTTCTTT
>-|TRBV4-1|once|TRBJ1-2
CASSQDWSQRSGYTF
TGCGCCAGCAGCCAAGATTGGTCCCAGAGGAGTGGCTACACCTTC
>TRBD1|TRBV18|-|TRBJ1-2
CASSPLDRIRSGYTF
TGTGCCAGCTCACCCTTGGACAGGATAAGAAGTGGCTACACCTTC
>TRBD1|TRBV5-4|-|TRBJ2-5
CASSPTGGAGETQYF
TGTGCCAGCAGCCCGACAGGGGGCGCGGGAGAGACCCAGTACTTC
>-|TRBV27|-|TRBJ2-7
CASSRRRQSHEQYF
TGTGCCAGCAGTCGACGTCGACAGTCCCACGAGCAGTACTTC
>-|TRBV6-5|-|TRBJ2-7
CASSLDTSYEQYF
TGTGCCAGCAGTTTGGACACTTCCTACGAGCAGTACTTC
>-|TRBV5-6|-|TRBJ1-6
CASSSDDNSPLHF
TGTGCCAGCAGCTCGGATGATAATTCACCCCTCCACTTT
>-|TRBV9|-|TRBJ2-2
CASSAHPQARAGELFF
TGTGCCAGCAGCGCCCATCCCCAGGCCCGGGCCGGGGAGCTGTTTTTT
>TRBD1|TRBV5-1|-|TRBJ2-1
CASSSDRGNYNEQFF
TGCGCCAGCAGTTCGGACAGGGGAAACTACAATGAGCAGTTCTTC
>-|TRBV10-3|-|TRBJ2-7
CAIRGSDEQYF
TGTGCCATCAGGGGTTCCGACGAGCAGTACTTC
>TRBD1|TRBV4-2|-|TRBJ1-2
CASSKDLQGGAGGYTF
TGTGCCAGCAGCAAAGATTTACAAGGGGGCGCTGGTGGCTACACCTTC
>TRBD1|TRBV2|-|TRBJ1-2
CASTWTGTNYGYTF
TGTGCCAGCACCTGGACAGGGACAAACTATGGCTACACCTTC
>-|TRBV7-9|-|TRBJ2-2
CASSSSVWGGTGELFF
TGTGCCAGCAGCTCTAGTGTGTGGGGCGGCACCGGGGAGCTGTTTTTT
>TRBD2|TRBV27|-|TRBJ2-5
CASSIGLAGQETQYF
TGTGCCAGCAGTATAGGGCTAGCGGGACAAGAGACCCAGTACTTC
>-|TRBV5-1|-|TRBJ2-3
CASSLNLGDTQYF
TGCGCCAGCAGCTTGAACCTAGGGGATACGCAGTATTTT
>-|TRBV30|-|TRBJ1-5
CAWSVQSGPYGQPQHF
TGTGCCTGGAGTGTACAGTCAGGGCCCTACGGTCAGCCCCAGCATTTT
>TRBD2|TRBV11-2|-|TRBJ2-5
CASSLGLGYQETQYF
TGTGCCAGCAGCTTGGGACTAGGGTACCAAGAGACCCAGTACTTC
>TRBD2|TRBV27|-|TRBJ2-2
CASSLRLAANTGELFF
TGTGCCAGCAGTTTACGACTAGCGGCGAACACCGGGGAGCTGTTTTTT
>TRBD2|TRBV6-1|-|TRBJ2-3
CASILTSGRVDTQYF
TGTGCCAGCATCCTGACTAGCGGGAGGGTAGATACGCAGTATTTT